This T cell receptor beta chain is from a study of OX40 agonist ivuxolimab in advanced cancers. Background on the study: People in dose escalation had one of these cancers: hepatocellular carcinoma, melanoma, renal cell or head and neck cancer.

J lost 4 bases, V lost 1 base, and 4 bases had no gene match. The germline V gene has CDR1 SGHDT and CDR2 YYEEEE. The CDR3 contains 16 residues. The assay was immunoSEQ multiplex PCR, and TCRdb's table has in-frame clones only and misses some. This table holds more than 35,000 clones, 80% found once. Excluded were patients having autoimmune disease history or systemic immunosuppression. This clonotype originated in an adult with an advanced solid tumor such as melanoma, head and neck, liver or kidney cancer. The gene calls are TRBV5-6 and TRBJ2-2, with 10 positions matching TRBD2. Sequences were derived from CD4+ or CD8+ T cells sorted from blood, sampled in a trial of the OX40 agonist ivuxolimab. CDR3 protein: CASSLRLAGSTGELFF. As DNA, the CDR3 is TGTGCCAGCAGCTTGAGACTAGCGGGTTCCACCGGGGAGCTGTTTTTT. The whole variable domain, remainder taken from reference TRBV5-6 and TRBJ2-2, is DAGVTQSPTHLIKTRGQQVTLRCSPKSGHDTVSWYQQALGQGPQFIFQYYEEEERQRGNFPDRFSGHQFPNYSSELNVNALLLGDSALYLCASSLRLAGSTGELFFGEGSRLTVL.